The rows below give T cell receptor beta chains drawn from one sample of a study of T cells after posttransplantation cyclophosphamide. TCRdb's table, derived via immunoSEQ multiplex PCR, lists solely in-frame clones and lacks some. The top ten hold 2.8% of the sample, which has 50,000 to 55,000 clones, roughly 86% seen once. Material for sequencing was PBMCs. The receptor set was obtained from a man aged 25 to 40 with a blood cancer, CMV-positive, and with a related stem cell donor. CDR3s include the opening cysteine and the closing phenylalanine or tryptophan. The D gene is left open where the match is weak. Size tells how often a clone was seen (once, few, many) or the class of an expanded clone, and some rows leave it out.

>-|-|TRBJ2-3|TRBV5-1
TGCGCCAGCAGCCCGGGTCGCATCACAGATACGCAGTATTTT
CASSPGRITDTQYF
>-|TRBD1|TRBJ2-1|TRBV15
TGTGCCACCAGCAGAGGACAGGGCTCCTACAATGAGCAGTTCTTC
CATSRGQGSYNEQFF
>-|-|TRBJ1-1|TRBV28
TGTGCCAGCACCTTGGGGGGGGTCGGCACTGAAGCTTTCTTT
CASTLGGVGTEAFF
>-|-|TRBJ1-1|TRBV11-3
TGTGCCAGCAGCTTAAGAGGGGGGGACACTGAAGCTTTCTTT
CASSLRGGDTEAFF
>-|TRBD1|TRBJ1-5|TRBV28
TGTGCCAGCAGTTTATCGAAGCTGGGGACAGGGGTTCCTCAGCCCCAGCATTTT
CASSLSKLGTGVPQPQHF
>-|-|TRBJ1-5|TRBV6-1
TGTGCCAGCAGTTGGGACACCTCCCGCAATCAGCCCCAGCATTTT
CASSWDTSRNQPQHF
>-|-|TRBJ1-2|TRBV5-6
TGTGCCAGCAGCTGGAAGGACAGAGTTAACTATGGCTACACCTTC
CASSWKDRVNYGYTF
>-|-|TRBJ2-1|TRBV2
TGTGCCAGCAGTGACGAGCCGCATGAGCAGTTCTTC
CASSDEPHEQFF
>-|-|TRBJ2-3|TRBV5-4
TGTGCCAGCAGCCCCCAGGGGGGCCTAGGCACAGATACGCAGTATTTT
CASSPQGGLGTDTQYF
>few|-|TRBJ1-4|TRBV11-2
TGTGCCAGCAGCTTACTAGGGGTGACTAATGAAAAACTGTTTTTT
CASSLLGVTNEKLFF
>-|-|TRBJ2-7|TRBV6-1
TGTGCCAGCACCCGGGACACGTCCTACGAGCAGTACTTC
CASTRDTSYEQYF
>-|-|TRBJ2-2|TRBV2
TGTGCCAGCAGTGAACCGGGACTCACGAACACCGGGGAGCTGTTTTTT
CASSEPGLTNTGELFF
>-|-|TRBJ2-7|TRBV7-9
TGTGCCAGCAGCTTAACGACAGGGGAGGGCTACGAGCAGTACTTC
CASSLTTGEGYEQYF
>-|TRBD1|TRBJ2-7|TRBV5-5
TGTGCCAGCAGCCGAAATCCGGGACAGGACTACGAGCAGTACTTC
CASSRNPGQDYEQYF
>once|-|TRBJ2-7|TRBV6-5
TGTGCCAGCAGTCCCTTCCTTGGGGGGATCTACGAGCAGTACTTC
CASSPFLGGIYEQYF
>-|TRBD1|TRBJ2-1|TRBV9
TGTGCCAGCAGCCCCCGGACAGGAACTAACAATGAGCAGTTCTTC
CASSPRTGTNNEQFF
>once|TRBD1|TRBJ1-1|TRBV4-1
TGCGCCAGCAGGGGGATCGAGACAGGGGACACTGAAGCTTTCTTT
CASRGIETGDTEAFF
>-|TRBD2|TRBJ2-3|TRBV11-2
TGTGCCAGCAGGCCCACTAGCGGGAGCACAGATACGCAGTATTTT
CASRPTSGSTDTQYF
>-|-|TRBJ2-7|TRBV28
TGTGCCAGCAGTCCGGGGGAGAGGGGCTACGAGCAGTACTTC
CASSPGERGYEQYF
>-|TRBD2|TRBJ2-5|TRBV7-3
TGTGCCAGCAGCTTAAGGGCGGGAGGGCCGATAGAGACCCAGTACTTC
CASSLRAGGPIETQYF
>-|TRBD1|TRBJ1-5|TRBV19
TGTGCCAGTAGCCTTGGACAGGGGGAATTGAGGTGCAATCAGCCCCAGCATTTT
CASSLGQGELRCNQPQHF
>-|TRBD1|TRBJ2-1|TRBV7-3
TGTGCCAGCAGCCCGGGACAGGGGGCGACGTACAATGAGCAGTTCTTC
CASSPGQGATYNEQFF
>-|-|TRBJ2-3|TRBV7-9
TGTGCCAGCGGCCTTGGAGATACGCAGTATTTT
CASGLGDTQYF
>-|-|TRBJ2-2|TRBV6-6
TGTGCCAGCAGTTACGGGGGCGGGGGGGAGCTGTTTTTT
CASSYGGGGELFF
>-|-|TRBJ1-2|TRBV6-5
TGTGCCAGCAGTTACAAGGGGAGGTTCGGGGGCTACACCTTC
CASSYKGRFGGYTF
>-|-|TRBJ2-7|TRBV10-2
TGCGCCAGCAGTGTGAGTCGAGGGATCAACGAGCAGTACTTC
CASSVSRGINEQYF
>-|-|TRBJ2-7|TRBV6-5
TGTGCCAGCAGTCTCGCGGGCCGCGAGCAGTACTTC
CASSLAGREQYF
>-|TRBD1|TRBJ2-1|TRBV6-1
TGTGCCAGCAGTCCCACAGGGGGCCTATACAATGAGCAGTTCTTC
CASSPTGGLYNEQFF
>-|TRBD1|TRBJ2-5|TRBV5-6
TGTGCCAGCAGCTTTAACAGGGGTGCGCCCCTTGGGGAGACCCAGTACTTC
CASSFNRGAPLGETQYF
>-|-|TRBJ2-1|TRBV5-6
TGTGCCAGCAGCTTGTGGACTTCCTACAATGAGCAGTTCTTC
CASSLWTSYNEQFF
>-|-|TRBJ1-5|TRBV19
TGTGCCAGTAGTATGTCAGGGAATAGGCCCAATCAGCCCCAGCATTTT
CASSMSGNRPNQPQHF
>-|-|TRBJ2-7|TRBV7-3
TGTGCCAGCAGCTTCCAGGGAGGCCCCTACGAGCAGTACTTC
CASSFQGGPYEQYF
>-|-|TRBJ2-5|TRBV27
TGTGCCACTAAACCGGGCAGGGGAGAGACCCAGTACTTC
CATKPGRGETQYF
>once|TRBD2|TRBJ2-3|TRBV9
TGTGCCAGCAGCGTAGAAGGCGGGAGAAGCACAGATACGCAGTATTTT
CASSVEGGRSTDTQYF
>-|TRBD1|TRBJ1-2|TRBV7-6
TGTGCCAGCAGCCAATCGACAGGGGGGTATGGGGGCTACACCTTC
CASSQSTGGYGGYTF
>-|-|TRBJ1-1|TRBV6-1
TGTGCCAGCAGAGGGCAGGGTGAAGCTTTCTTT
CASRGQGEAFF
>-|TRBD1|TRBJ1-5|TRBV19
TGTGCCAGTATTTTGACAGGGGGCTTGGGCAATCAGCCCCAGCATTTT
CASILTGGLGNQPQHF
>-|-|TRBJ2-7|TRBV7-6
TGTGCCAGCAGCGCGCGCCGGGAAGGCGAGCAGTACTTC
CASSARREGEQYF
>-|TRBD1|TRBJ2-7|TRBV7-9
TGTGCCAGCAGCTCTAATTACAGGGGATCCAGGGAGCAGTACTTC
CASSSNYRGSREQYF
>-|TRBD2|TRBJ2-1|TRBV30
TGTGCCTGGTCACCTAGCGGGAGACCATCCAATGAGCAGTTCTTC
CAWSPSGRPSNEQFF
>-|-|TRBJ1-5|TRBV2
TGTGCCAGCAGTCCTAACCTTGACAATCAGCCCCAGCATTTT
CASSPNLDNQPQHF
>-|TRBD2|TRBJ2-2|TRBV5-3
TGTGCCAGAAGCCCCAATGGTAGCGGGAAGAACACCGGGGAGCTGTTTTTT
CARSPNGSGKNTGELFF
>-|TRBD2|TRBJ2-7|TRBV18
TGTGCCAGCTCACCAGGGACTAGTTTAGGCGAGCAGTACTTC
CASSPGTSLGEQYF
>-|-|TRBJ1-1|TRBV29-1
TGCAGCGTGGGGCACTCGGGGGGCACTGAAGCTTTCTTT
CSVGHSGGTEAFF
>-|TRBD2|TRBJ2-7|TRBV27
TGTGCCAGCATTACTAGCGGGGGGGGGAAGCAGTACTTC
CASITSGGGKQYF
>-|-|TRBJ1-1|TRBV5-1
TGCGCCAGCAGCTCGACAGTTGGCGACACTGAAGCTTTCTTT
CASSSTVGDTEAFF
>-|-|TRBJ1-1|TRBV4-1
TGCGCCAGCAGCCAAGATCCAGGGGATGCTGAAGCTTTCTTT
CASSQDPGDAEAFF
>-|-|TRBJ2-7|TRBV15
TGTGCCACCAGCAGAGCTCCGCGAGAGGGGGTGAGGGAGCAGTACTTC
CATSRAPREGVREQYF
>-|TRBD1|TRBJ1-6|TRBV2
TGTGCCAGCAGGAGGGACAGGGGTAATTCACCCCTCCACTTT
CASRRDRGNSPLHF
>-|-|TRBJ1-4|TRBV29-1
TGCAGCCCCCGTGCAGATGAAAAACTGTTTTTT
CSPRADEKLFF
>-|-|TRBJ1-5|TRBV9
TGTGCCAGGTATGGGGCAGTCGTACCCCAAACCGGTCTTGTTAGCAATCAGCCCCAGCATTTT
CARYGAVVPQTGLVSNQPQHF
>once|TRBD1|TRBJ1-2|TRBV30
TGTGCCTGGAGAGGTACAGGGGGCGCGGGTGGCTACACCTTC
CAWRGTGGAGGYTF
>-|-|TRBJ1-1|TRBV7-6
TGTGCCAGCAGCGTTACAGCTAACACTGAAGCTTTCTTT
CASSVTANTEAFF
>-|TRBD1|TRBJ1-1|TRBV6-6
TGTGCCAGCAGTTACTCAGGGACAGGGGTGGGGGCTTTCTTT
CASSYSGTGVGAFF
>-|-|TRBJ1-1|TRBV19
TGTGCCAGTAGTATAGACCTGGGGGCAGGGCTAAACACTGAAGCTTTCTTT
CASSIDLGAGLNTEAFF
>few|-|TRBJ2-1|TRBV6-4
TGTGCCAGCTCCCCAGCATATCGGGAGTTCGCCAATGAGCAGTTCTTC
CASSPAYREFANEQFF
>-|TRBD1|TRBJ2-2|TRBV13
TGTGCCAGCAGCTTAGGCGATAAGGGGGCCACCGGGGAGCTGTTTTTT
CASSLGDKGATGELFF
>-|-|TRBJ1-1|TRBV29-1
TGCAGCGTTGAAGGAGGAGGTGCTGAAGCTTTCTTT
CSVEGGGAEAFF
>-|TRBD1|TRBJ1-3|TRBV19
TGTGCCAGTAGTACTACCGTGCGACAGGGGACTGGAAACACCATATATTTT
CASSTTVRQGTGNTIYF